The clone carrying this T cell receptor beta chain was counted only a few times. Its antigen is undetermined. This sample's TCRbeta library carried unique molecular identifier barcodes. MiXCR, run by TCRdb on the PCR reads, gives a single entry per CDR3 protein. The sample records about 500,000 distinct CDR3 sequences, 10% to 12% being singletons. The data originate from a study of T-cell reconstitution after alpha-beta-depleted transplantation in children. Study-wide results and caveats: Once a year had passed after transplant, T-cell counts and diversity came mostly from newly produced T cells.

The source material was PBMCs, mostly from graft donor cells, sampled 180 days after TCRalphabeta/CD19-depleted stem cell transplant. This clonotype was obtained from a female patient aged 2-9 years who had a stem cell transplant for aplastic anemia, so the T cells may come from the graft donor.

Here the CDR3 reads CASSLNRDYGYTF. The CDR3 nucleotides read TGCGCCAGCAGCTTGAACAGGGACTATGGCTACACCTTC. V gene TRBV5-1 combines with J gene TRBJ1-2; tentative D call: TRBD1 (6 bases). CDR1 and CDR2 (germline): SGHRS, YFSETQ. CDR3 length equals 13 residues. V was trimmed by 1 base and J by 3 bases, leaving 7 bases between them.